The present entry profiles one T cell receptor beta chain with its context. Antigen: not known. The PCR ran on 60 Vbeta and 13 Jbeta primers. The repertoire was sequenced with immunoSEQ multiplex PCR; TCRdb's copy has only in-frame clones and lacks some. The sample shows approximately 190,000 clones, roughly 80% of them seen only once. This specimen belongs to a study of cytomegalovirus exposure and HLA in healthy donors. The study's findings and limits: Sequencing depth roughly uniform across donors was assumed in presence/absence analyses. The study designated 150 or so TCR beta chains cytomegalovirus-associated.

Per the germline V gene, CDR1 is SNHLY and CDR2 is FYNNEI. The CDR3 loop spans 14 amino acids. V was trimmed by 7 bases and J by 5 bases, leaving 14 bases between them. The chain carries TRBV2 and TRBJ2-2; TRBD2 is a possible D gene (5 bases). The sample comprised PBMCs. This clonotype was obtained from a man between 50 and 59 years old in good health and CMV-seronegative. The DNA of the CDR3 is TGTGCCAGCAAGACGGACTTTTGGACCGGGGAGCTGTTTTTT. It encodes CASKTDFWTGELFF.